The rows below give T cell receptor beta chains drawn from one sample of a study of blood T cell repertoires in COVID-19. Method: immunoSEQ multiplex PCR; TCRdb's copy keeps in-frame clones and lacks some. The table shows some 150,000 clones, with about four fifths occurring only once. Sequencing was performed on peripheral blood. The receptors originated from a woman aged 70 to 79 with COVID-19, enrolled during active disease. The CDR3 runs from the conserved cysteine through the conserved F or W.

V: TRBV5-1
CDR3: CASRYTGGGKVAEAFF

V: TRBV19
CDR3: CASSTGGLFYGYTF

V: TRBV2
CDR3: CARKGGGDRFNQPQHF

V: TRBV20-1
CDR3: CSASGLADTYEQYF

V: TRBV21-1
CDR3: CATPTGGEAFF

V: TRBV4-1
CDR3: CASSLRLGGGYGYTF

V: TRBV5-1
CDR3: CASSGGTLGVGAQYF

V: TRBV19
CDR3: CASSPTGVREAFF

V: TRBV9
CDR3: CASSVHMTGYGELFF

V: TRBV19
CDR3: CASSVYAGQGWGGYTF

V: TRBV5-1
CDR3: CASSSTGGEQYF

V: TRBV6-1
CDR3: CASSERSSYNSPLHF

V: TRBV7-8
CDR3: CASSPGTGGFNTEAFF

V: TRBV9
CDR3: CASSVGSGGPYEQYF

V: TRBV30
CDR3: CAWNLRDRGYEQYF

V: TRBV2
CDR3: CASLVGRARTQYF

V: TRBV5-1
CDR3: CASSPGGAYEQYF

V: TRBV30
CDR3: CAWSGAANYGYTF

V: TRBV6-5
CDR3: CASTGQLNYGYTF

V: TRBV7-8
CDR3: CASSGGERAYEQYF

V: TRBV19
CDR3: CASSMSGTSYGYTF

V: TRBV19
CDR3: CASRSAGGTSGEQYF

V: TRBV7-2
CDR3: CASSLAPQGGWEQYF

V: TRBV20-1
CDR3: CSASDQGNEQFF

V: TRBV5-5
CDR3: CASSLQGWDEQFF

V: TRBV24-1
CDR3: CATSESWGQSGSTDTQYF